This TCR beta chain derives from a study of cytomegalovirus exposure and HLA in healthy donors. For the study at large: Most genotyped donors, around 78% of about 360, had Caucasian-associated genetic ancestry. Study results and caveats: Immune exposure was documented only through CMV serostatus. As was reported, the HLA-A and HLA-B alleles of most subjects were accurately predicted from TCR beta sequences.

On this clone itself: Its antigen is still unknown.

Germline V gene sequence: CDR1 SEHNR, CDR2 FQNEAQ (reference sequence). The CDR3 spans 16 residues. V lost 4 bases and J lost 4; bases outside the gene matches: 10. The PCR used 60 Vbeta and 13 Jbeta primers. The assay was immunoSEQ multiplex PCR, and TCRdb's table has in-frame clones only and misses some. Seen here are 130,000 to 150,000 clones, 79% observed once, and the top ten hold roughly 6.3%. The sequencing input was PBMCs. The receptor was derived from a woman in her 40s in good health and CMV-seropositive. The chain combines TRBV7-9 with TRBJ1-5; the match to TRBD1 covers 7 bases. CDR3 loop: CASSYYGTVNNQPQHF. In DNA, the CDR3 is TGTGCCAGCAGCTATTACGGGACAGTAAATAATCAGCCCCAGCATTTT.